A selection of T cell receptor beta chains follows, all from one sample in a study of PD-1 and CTLA-4 blockade in melanoma. Measured with immunoSEQ multiplex PCR; TCRdb has only the in-frame clones, and not every one. This sample has 30,000 or so clones; approximately 90% occur once, and the top ten carry roughly 8.6%. The material sequenced was CD8+ T cells from peripheral blood, taken from a patient given anti-PD-1 treatment. The receptors were sampled from a human donor with melanoma. Each CDR3 is given with its conserved first and last residue. Each record gives: D gene, clone size, V gene, J gene, CDR3 DNA, CDR3 protein. A D gene is named only where the DNA matches it firmly. Clone size is stated in some rows and not others, as once, few, many or a class when expanded.

d_call: .; clone_size: .; v_call: TRBV3-1/TRBV3-2; j_call: TRBJ2-7; cdr3_nt: TGTGCCAGCACCCCAGGGGCTATGACCTACGAGCAGTACTTC; cdr3_aa: CASTPGAMTYEQYF
d_call: .; clone_size: .; v_call: TRBV7-8; j_call: TRBJ1-1; cdr3_nt: TGTGCCAGCAGCTTAGTGGTCAGCATGAACACTGAAGCTTTCTTT; cdr3_aa: CASSLVVSMNTEAFF
d_call: TRBD1; clone_size: once; v_call: TRBV7-3; j_call: TRBJ2-1; cdr3_nt: TGTGCCAGCAGCCCCACGGGACAGGGAAACAATGAGCAGTTCTTC; cdr3_aa: CASSPTGQGNNEQFF
d_call: .; clone_size: .; v_call: TRBV7-6; j_call: TRBJ2-2; cdr3_nt: TGTGCCAGCAGCAACCTCCAACTCACCGGGGAGCTGTTTTTT; cdr3_aa: CASSNLQLTGELFF
d_call: .; clone_size: once; v_call: TRBV27; j_call: TRBJ2-1; cdr3_nt: TGTGCCAGCAGTTCGTTTCCGCCCCTGGAATACGGGCTCCCCTACAATGAGCAGTTCTTC; cdr3_aa: CASSSFPPLEYGLPYNEQFF
d_call: .; clone_size: .; v_call: TRBV6-4; j_call: TRBJ2-3; cdr3_nt: TGTGCCAGCAGTGACTCTAGAAGCACAGATACGCAGTATTTT; cdr3_aa: CASSDSRSTDTQYF
d_call: .; clone_size: .; v_call: TRBV6-5; j_call: TRBJ2-7; cdr3_nt: TGTGCCAGCAGTTACTCCGACGGCTACGAGCAGTACTTC; cdr3_aa: CASSYSDGYEQYF
d_call: .; clone_size: once; v_call: TRBV29-1; j_call: TRBJ2-4; cdr3_nt: TGCAGCCCGGTGGGTACAGGGAGTAGGGCCAAAAACATTCAGTACTTC; cdr3_aa: CSPVGTGSRAKNIQYF
d_call: .; clone_size: .; v_call: TRBV6-5; j_call: TRBJ1-2; cdr3_nt: TGTGCCACCACCAGTCTGTTAGACTATGGCTACACCTTC; cdr3_aa: CATTSLLDYGYTF
d_call: .; clone_size: once; v_call: TRBV4-1; j_call: TRBJ2-7; cdr3_nt: TGCGCCAGCAGCCAAGAGTACAGGGACTTCTCCTACGAGCAGTACTTC; cdr3_aa: CASSQEYRDFSYEQYF
d_call: TRBD2; clone_size: .; v_call: TRBV30; j_call: TRBJ2-3; cdr3_nt: TGTGCCTGGAGTGACCCCTCTGGACTAGCGGAAAAATACACCCCTAGCACAGATACGCAGTATTTT; cdr3_aa: CAWSDPSGLAEKYTPSTDTQYF
d_call: .; clone_size: .; v_call: TRBV5-8; j_call: TRBJ1-5; cdr3_nt: TGTGCCAGCAGCTTGGGGGAGAGTAGCAATCAGCCCCAGCATTTT; cdr3_aa: CASSLGESSNQPQHF
d_call: .; clone_size: .; v_call: TRBV6-5; j_call: TRBJ1-5; cdr3_nt: TGTGCCAGCAGTCATGCCTCCTATCAGCCCCAGCATTTT; cdr3_aa: CASSHASYQPQHF